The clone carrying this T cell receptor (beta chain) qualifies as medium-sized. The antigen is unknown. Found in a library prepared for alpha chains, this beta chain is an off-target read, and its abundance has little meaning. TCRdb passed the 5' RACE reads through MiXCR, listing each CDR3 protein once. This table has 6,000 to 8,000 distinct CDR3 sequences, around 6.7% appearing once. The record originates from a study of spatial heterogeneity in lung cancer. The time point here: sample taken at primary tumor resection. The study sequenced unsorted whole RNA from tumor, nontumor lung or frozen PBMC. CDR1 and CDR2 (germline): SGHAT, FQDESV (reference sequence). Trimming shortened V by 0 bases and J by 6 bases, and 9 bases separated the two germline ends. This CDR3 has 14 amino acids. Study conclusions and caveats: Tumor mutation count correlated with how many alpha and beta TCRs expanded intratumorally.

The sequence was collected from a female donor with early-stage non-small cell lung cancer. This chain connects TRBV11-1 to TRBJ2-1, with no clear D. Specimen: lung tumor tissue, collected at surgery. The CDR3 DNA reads TGTGCCAGCAGCTTAGCGCCCCGCTTCAATGAGCAGTTCTTC. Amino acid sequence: CASSLAPRFNEQFF.